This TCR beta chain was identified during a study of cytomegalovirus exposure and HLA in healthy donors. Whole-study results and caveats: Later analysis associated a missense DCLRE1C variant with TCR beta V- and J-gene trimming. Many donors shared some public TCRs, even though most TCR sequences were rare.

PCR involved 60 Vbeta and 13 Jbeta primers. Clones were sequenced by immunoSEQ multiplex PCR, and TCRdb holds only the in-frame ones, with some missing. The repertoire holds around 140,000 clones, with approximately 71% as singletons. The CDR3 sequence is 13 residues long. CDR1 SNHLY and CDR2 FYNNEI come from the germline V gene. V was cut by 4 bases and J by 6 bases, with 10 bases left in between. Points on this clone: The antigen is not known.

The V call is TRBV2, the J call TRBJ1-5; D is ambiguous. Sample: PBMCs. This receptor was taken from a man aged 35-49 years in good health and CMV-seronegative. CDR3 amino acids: CASSAQRGQPQHF. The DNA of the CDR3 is TGTGCCAGCAGTGCCCAGCGGGGTCAGCCCCAGCATTTT.